This TCR beta chain is drawn from a study of technical replicates of blood from several donors. The V end lost 0 bases, the J end lost 8 bases, and 10 bases lay between the germline ends. This CDR3 spans 13 amino acids. Germline V gene sequence: CDR1 LNHNV, CDR2 YYDKDF (reference sequence). The assay was immunoSEQ multiplex PCR, and TCRdb's table has in-frame clones only and misses some. The sample shows 80,000 to 90,000 clones, about 94% of them seen only once. The specimen was T cells isolated from PBMCs. The rearrangement links TRBV15 to TRBJ1-1; the D gene is possibly TRBD1 (6 bases). This TCR derives from a human donor in good health. CDR3 sequence reads: CATSRESGQEAFF. The CDR3 nucleotides are TGTGCCACCAGCAGAGAGTCGGGACAAGAAGCTTTCTTT.